This T cell receptor (beta chain) was sequenced during a study of T-cell reconstitution after alpha-beta-depleted transplantation in children. CDR1 and CDR2 from the germline V gene are SGHTA and FQGNSA. The V end lost 2 bases, the J end lost 0 bases, and 5 bases lay between the germline ends. The CDR3 runs 14 residues. This clonotype was recorded many times. As yet, its antigen is unknown. Study-level points and caveats: After one year, T-cell counts and TCRbeta diversity mostly came from new T cells.

Preparation of the TCRbeta library was carried out with unique molecular identifiers. MiXCR, run by TCRdb on the PCR reads, gives a single entry per CDR3 protein. The sample includes over 120,000 distinct CDR3 sequences, about 9% of them seen just once. This TCR came from a female patient aged 2-15 years who had a stem cell transplant for congenital amegakaryocytic thrombocytopenia, so the T cells may come from the graft donor. The sequenced sample was PBMCs, mostly from graft donor cells, obtained 180 days after TCRalphabeta/CD19-depleted stem cell transplant. The chain uses TRBV7-2 and TRBJ1-3; D uncertain. The CDR3: CASSLLLSGNTIYF. CDR3 in DNA: TGTGCCAGCAGCTTACTTCTCTCTGGAAACACCATATATTTT.